The 17 T cell receptor beta chains presented below share a single source sample, sequenced in a study of T cell repertoires in cytomegalovirus infection. These receptors lack a known antigen. A single record per CDR3 protein comes from TCRdb applying MiXCR to the reads. The table has about half a million distinct CDR3 sequences, 25% to 35% seen once. Here the sequenced sample was cultured PBMCs, taken from culture after CMV antigen stimulation. All receptors derive from a human donor in good health (CMV status not recorded). Some clones in this sample may be carry-over from other donors' samples.

V usage is TRBV6-5 and J usage is TRBJ2-7; D perhaps matches TRBD2 (5 bases). With 0 bases removed from V and 2 bases from J, the gap between germline ends came to 11 bases. CDR1 is MNHEY and CDR2 is SVGAGI in the germline V gene. This CDR3 contains 15 residues. CDR3: CASSYSVNGAYEQYV. The CDR3 DNA reads as TGTGCCAGCAGTTACTCGGTGAACGGGGCCTACGAGCAGTACGTC.

The CDR3 bases are TGTGCCAGCGAGTTAGGGCCCCAGGGGACTGGAAACACCATATATTTT. This gives the protein CASELGPQGTGNTIYF. The chain joins TRBV7-9 to TRBJ1-3, with TRBD1 as a possible D gene (6 bases). This CDR3 is 16 amino acids long. From germline, CDR1 is SEHNR and CDR2 FQNEAQ (reference sequence). Trimming stripped 8 bases from V and 2 bases from J, with 19 bases between.

This clonotype came up a few times. The V and J genes are TRBV7-6 and TRBJ2-2; unclear D gene. The germline gives CDR1 SGHVS, CDR2 FNYEAQ. Trimming cost V 1 base and J 7 bases, with 7 bases left between them. The CDR3 spans 13 residues. The CDR3 DNA reads TGTGCCAGCAGCTTAGATGTGAGCGGGGAGCTGTTTTTT. Translating gives CASSLDVSGELFF.

V and J are TRBV15 and TRBJ2-7; D is unclear. Germline V gene sequence: CDR1 LNHNV, CDR2 YYDKDF (reference sequence). The CDR3 consists of 14 residues. Trimming cost V 0 bases and J 0 bases, with 6 bases left between them. CDR3 protein: CATSRDTGSYEQYV. The CDR3 region has the DNA TGTGCCACCAGCAGAGATACGGGCTCCTACGAGCAGTACGTC.

This clonotype showed up just a few times. The chain carries TRBV6-6 and TRBJ2-7; D is unresolved. The germline CDR1 and CDR2 sequences are MNHNY and SVGAGI (reference sequence). V was shortened by 2 bases and J by 2 bases, with 10 bases between the two germline ends. The CDR3 consists of 14 residues. This CDR3 reads CASSYTLVAYEQYV. Written as DNA, the CDR3 is TGTGCCAGCAGTTACACCCTAGTAGCCTACGAGCAGTACGTC.

The rearrangement joins TRBV28 to TRBJ1-1, with D perhaps TRBD1 (5 bases). This CDR3 has 15 residues. Germline loops: CDR1 MDHEN, CDR2 SYDVKM. V was cut by 5 bases and J by 3 bases, with 16 bases left in between. In DNA, the CDR3 is TGTGCCAGCAGTCTCGGCAAAAGAGGGGACACTGAAGCTTTCTTT. It translates to CASSLGKRGDTEAFF.

The rearrangement links TRBV7-2 to TRBJ2-3; D not resolved. CDR3 length: 13 amino acids. V gave up 2 bases and J gave up 6 bases, with 9 bases separating them. CDR1 is SGHTA and CDR2 is FQGNSA in the germline V gene. CDR3 DNA sequence: TGTGCCAGCAGCTTACTGGAGTTTGATACGCAGTATTTT. Its protein product is CASSLLEFDTQYF. Supplemented by reference TRBV7-2 and TRBJ2-3, the full variable domain reads GAGVSQSPSNKVTEKGKDVELRCDPISGHTALYWYRQSLGQGLEFLIYFQGNSAPDKSGLPSDRFSAERTGGSVSTLTIQRTQQEDSAVYLCASSLLEFDTQYFGPGTRLTVL.

The J gene is TRBJ1-5, the V gene TRBV5-1, with TRBD1 matching 7 bases. The length of the CDR3 is 15 residues. Germline-derived CDR1 and CDR2 are SGHRS and YFSETQ. The V segment lost 5 bases and the J segment 0 bases; nucleotides outside the gene matches: 5. This CDR3 is CASRKTGDSNQPQHF. As DNA, the CDR3 is TGCGCCAGCAGAAAAACAGGGGATAGCAATCAGCCCCAGCATTTT.

In its sample, this clonotype was seen many times. CDR3 coding DNA: TGTGCCAGCAGCTTAGTCCCTAGGACTAGCGGGAGAGGAACCGGGGAGCTGTTTTTT. It specifies CASSLVPRTSGRGTGELFF. The chain carries TRBV7-2 and TRBJ2-2; 13 positions match TRBD2. The CDR3 length is 19 residues. Germline V gene lookup returns CDR1 SGHTA and CDR2 FQGNSA. The junction had 10 bases not matched to a gene; V was cut back by 1 base and J by 5 bases.

The J gene is TRBJ1-4, the V gene TRBV7-2; 10 nucleotides match TRBD1. CDR1 is SGHTA, CDR2 FQGNSA, per germline. V was pared by 5 bases and J by 7 bases, with 7 bases of the junction left unmatched. The CDR3 sequence is 15 residues long. CDR3 in DNA: TGTGCCAGCAGCCGAGGACAGGGGGGGGGTGAAAAACTGTTTTTT. The encoded protein is CASSRGQGGGEKLFF.

The chain recombines TRBV11-3 with TRBJ1-1; 7 bases align to TRBD1. The trim removed 5 bases at V and 1 base at J, leaving 10 bases unmatched. Germline-derived CDR1 and CDR2 are SGHNT and YENEEA. This CDR3 comprises 16 residues. In DNA, the CDR3 is TGTGCCAGCAGCGGATCCTGGGGACAGCCGAACACTGAAGCTTTCTTT. It encodes CASSGSWGQPNTEAFF.

This chain connects TRBV7-2 to TRBJ2-7, with 16 bases lining up with TRBD2. This CDR3 has 20 amino acids. The germline CDR1 and CDR2 sequences are SGHTA and FQGNSA. The V and J ends lost 3 bases and 6 bases, in that order; junction bases with no gene match: 17. The CDR3 DNA follows: TGTGCCAGCAGCTTCGTCGGTCCGGGACTAGCGGGAGGGGTCCGCGGCGAGCAGTACGTC. Translating gives CASSFVGPGLAGGVRGEQYV.

This chain uses TRBV7-6 with TRBJ2-1, with 8 bases identical to TRBD2. Looked up from germline, CDR1 is SGHVS and CDR2 is FNYEAQ. Trimming took 2 bases from V and 5 from J; bases not matched to a gene: 8. CDR3 size: 16 residues. For the CDR3, the DNA is TGTGCCAGCAGCTTAAGCCGGGGACTAGATAACAATGAGCAGTTCTTC. It encodes CASSLSRGLDNNEQFF.

The chain links TRBV7-6 to TRBJ1-1; D is perhaps TRBD1 (5 bases). The germline V gene has CDR1 SGHVS and CDR2 FNYEAQ. This CDR3 contains 17 residues. V shed 2 bases and J shed 1 base, with 17 bases lying between them. The CDR3 sequence: CASSLNLGVGGNTEAFF. CDR3 sequence (DNA): TGTGCCAGCAGCTTAAACCTAGGGGTTGGTGGGAACACTGAAGCTTTCTTT.

This clonotype was seen just once. The chain has TRBV27 and TRBJ1-3; D is unclear. Per germline, CDR1 MNHEY and CDR2 SMNVEV (reference sequence). The length of the CDR3 is 15 residues. The V and J ends lost 2 bases and 1 base respectively, with 9 bases between them. The CDR3 reads CASSLGQASGNTIYF. Written as DNA, the CDR3 is TGTGCCAGCAGTTTAGGTCAGGCTTCTGGAAACACCATATATTTT.

This clonotype was observed a few times. The chain carries TRBV24-1 and TRBJ1-5; D is ambiguous. V was pared by 4 bases and J by 2 bases, with 11 bases between. Germline V gives CDR1 KGHDR, CDR2 SFDVKD. The CDR3 spans 15 residues. The CDR3: CATSEDGAGNQPQHF. CDR3 DNA sequence: TGTGCCACCAGTGAAGACGGCGCGGGCAATCAGCCCCAGCATTTT.

This clonotype has a single count. This rearrangement joins TRBV9 to TRBJ1-1; a possible D gene is TRBD1 (5 bases). The germline V gene encodes CDR1 SGDLS and CDR2 YYNGEE. V lost 4 bases, J lost 5 bases, and 15 bases lay in between. This CDR3 is built from 14 residues. CDR3 residues: CASSPLGAGTEAFF. DNA of the CDR3: TGTGCCAGCAGCCCCCTAGGGGCAGGGACTGAAGCTTTCTTT. Variable domain in full (rest from reference TRBV9 and TRBJ1-1): DSGVTQTPKHLITATGQRVTLRCSPRSGDLSVYWYQQSLDQGLQFLIQYYNGEERAKGNILERFSAQQFPDLHSELNLSSLELGDSALYFCASSPLGAGTEAFFGQGTRLTVV.